These 14 T cell receptor beta chains were sequenced from one sample in a study of T cells in Graves' hyperthyroidism and ophthalmopathy. TCR beta CDR3 regions were amplified from RNA transcripts. First-round RT-PCR of the TCR CDR3 relied on the HTBI primer set. TCRdb re-derived calls from the multiplex PCR reads in MiXCR, one entry per CDR3 protein. The table has a few hundred thousand distinct CDR3 sequences, 15% to 17% seen once. Sample: blood. These receptors were obtained from a woman aged 18 to 35 with Graves' hyperthyroidism.

V gene TRBV11-2 combines with J gene TRBJ2-3; 16 bases map to TRBD2. J lost 1 base, V lost 6 bases, and 10 bases had no gene match. The germline V gene has CDR1 SGHAT and CDR2 FQNNGV. The CDR3 runs to 19 residues. The CDR3 sequence: CASRRTGTSGRGGTDTQYF. The CDR3, as DNA: TGTGCCAGCAGACGTACCGGGACTAGCGGGAGGGGCGGCACAGATACGCAGTATTTT.

This clonotype was counted between two and nine times. The V and J genes are TRBV6-4 and TRBJ1-5; TRBD1 matches 9 bases. Trimming at V came to 7 bases and at J to 2 bases, leaving 6 bases not matched to a gene. This CDR3 is 15 amino acids long. Looked up from germline, CDR1 is MRHNA and CDR2 is SNTAGT. For the CDR3, the DNA is TGTGCCAGCAAACAGGGGGCGGTTGGCAATCAGCCCCAGCATTTT. Encoded protein: CASKQGAVGNQPQHF.

The J gene is TRBJ1-5, the V gene TRBV5-5; TRBD1 agrees at 10 bases. J lost 6 bases, V lost 0 bases, and 0 bases had no gene match. Germline CDR1 SGHKS, CDR2 YYEKEE (reference sequence). The CDR3 covers 14 residues. In nucleotides, the CDR3 is TGTGCCAGCAGCTTGGGGGACAGGGGTCAGCCCCAGCATTTT. Its protein is CASSLGDRGQPQHF.

This clonotype was seen more than once but under ten times. V is TRBV4-1 and J is TRBJ2-1; 12 bases align to TRBD2. There are 16 residues in the CDR3. V was pared by 1 base and J by 10 bases, with 8 bases of the junction left unmatched. Germline CDR1 and CDR2: MGHRA and YSYEKL. CDR3 region: CASSQGILAGGWEQFF. CDR3 sequence (DNA): TGCGCCAGCAGCCAAGGTATCCTAGCGGGGGGGTGGGAGCAGTTCTTC.

This clonotype was recorded at least ten times. The chain is built from TRBV27 and TRBJ2-3, with 7 bases that match TRBD2. CDR1 and CDR2 from the germline V gene are MNHEY and SMNVEV (reference sequence). J was trimmed by 2 bases and V by 6 bases; bases with no gene match: 8. CDR3 size: 15 residues. The DNA for the CDR3 is TGTGCCAGCAGCCGTAGCGGGCCCTACACAGATACGCAGTATTTT. Translating it yields CASSRSGPYTDTQYF.

This clonotype has at least ten counts. The gene calls are TRBV6-2 or TRBV6-3 and TRBJ2-5; 15 nucleotides align to TRBD2. The CDR3 spans 17 residues. CDR1 and CDR2 from the germline V gene are MNHEY and SVGEGT. J lost 2 bases, V lost 6 bases, and 7 bases had no gene match. Written as DNA, the CDR3 is TGTGCCAGCAGCCAAGGACTAGCGGGGGGGATACAAGAGACCCAGTACTTC. It specifies CASSQGLAGGIQETQYF.

This clonotype was seen a few times. The chain combines TRBV12-3 or TRBV12-4 with TRBJ2-7; no clear D gene. The ends were cut back, 3 bases at V and 2 bases at J, with 8 bases in the middle. The CDR3 sequence is 13 residues long. This CDR3 reads CASSFTDPYEQYF. Here the CDR3 DNA reads TGTGCCAGCAGTTTTACAGATCCCTACGAGCAGTACTTC.

This clonotype was recorded many times. The chain combines TRBV7-6 with TRBJ1-3; no definite D call. Between the trimmed V and J ends, which lost 2 bases and 4 bases, there was a span of 15 bases. Germline assignment: CDR1 SGHVS and CDR2 FNYEAQ. The CDR3 spans 16 residues. The CDR3 sequence is CASSLRSTKTGNTIYF. CDR3 coding DNA: TGTGCCAGCAGCTTAAGATCCACGAAGACCGGAAACACCATATATTTT. Together with reference TRBV7-6 and TRBJ1-3, the CDR3 gives the full variable domain: GAGVSQSPRYKVTKRGQDVALRCDPISGHVSLYWYRQALGQGPEFLTYFNYEAQQDKSGLPNDRFSAERPEGSISTLTIQRTEQRDSAMYRCASSLRSTKTGNTIYFGEGSWLTVV.

This rearrangement joins TRBV29-1 to TRBJ1-1; 8 bases are shared with TRBD1. CDR3 length: 13 residues. J was trimmed by 0 bases and V by 7 bases; bases with no gene match: 4. Germline V gene data show CDR1 as SQVTM and CDR2 as ANQGSEA. The CDR3 nucleotides are TGCAGCGCGAACAGGGGGGTGAACACTGAAGCTTTCTTT. Its protein is CSANRGVNTEAFF.

There are a few counts of this clonotype. The rearrangement joins TRBV7-2 to TRBJ2-7; 10 bases map to TRBD1. V trimming: 1 base; J trimming: 1 base; junction bases outside the gene matches: 7. CDR1 SGHTA and CDR2 FQGNSA come from the germline V gene. The CDR3 sequence is 17 residues long. DNA for the CDR3: TGTGCCAGCAGCTTAGTTTCGGGGACAGGGGTTTCCTACGAGCAGTACTTC. Protein product: CASSLVSGTGVSYEQYF.

This clonotype was counted at least ten times. The genes are TRBV11-2 and TRBJ2-5; D remains unclear. The germline V gene encodes CDR1 SGHAT and CDR2 FQNNGV. The V end was cut by 6 bases, the J end by 1 base, with 18 bases between. The CDR3 is made up of 16 amino acids. The CDR3 protein is CASSLQRRASQETQYF. CDR3 coding DNA: TGTGCCAGCAGTTTGCAGCGCCGGGCCTCCCAAGAGACCCAGTACTTC.

This clonotype was found a few times. The rearrangement uses TRBV9 and TRBJ1-2; 8 nucleotides align to TRBD1. V lost 4 bases, J lost 8 bases, and 10 bases stayed unmatched. CDR3 length: 14 amino acids. CDR1 is SGDLS, CDR2 YYNGEE, per germline. CDR3 bases: TGTGCCAGCAGCTATAGGACAGGGATCGGAGGCTACACCTTC. Protein: CASSYRTGIGGYTF.

This clonotype was counted a few times. The gene calls are TRBV11-2 and TRBJ2-3, with 9 bases identical to TRBD1. The junction had 13 bases not matched to a gene; V was cut back by 4 bases and J by 8 bases. The CDR3 spans 16 residues. The germline V gene encodes CDR1 SGHAT and CDR2 FQNNGV. CDR3 DNA: TGTGCCAGCAGCTCTTACCCAGGGACAGGGTATGGTACGCAGTATTTT. It is translated as CASSSYPGTGYGTQYF.

At least ten counts were recorded for this clonotype. The rearrangement uses TRBV7-2 and TRBJ2-7; possible D gene TRBD1, 5 bases. Germline CDR1 is SGHTA and CDR2 is FQGNSA. V shed 2 bases and J shed 4 bases, with 15 bases lying between them. CDR3 length: 15 amino acids. The CDR3 DNA follows: TGTGCCAGCAGCTTAAAGGGGTCCTACCTTTACGAGCAGTACTTC. It is translated as CASSLKGSYLYEQYF.